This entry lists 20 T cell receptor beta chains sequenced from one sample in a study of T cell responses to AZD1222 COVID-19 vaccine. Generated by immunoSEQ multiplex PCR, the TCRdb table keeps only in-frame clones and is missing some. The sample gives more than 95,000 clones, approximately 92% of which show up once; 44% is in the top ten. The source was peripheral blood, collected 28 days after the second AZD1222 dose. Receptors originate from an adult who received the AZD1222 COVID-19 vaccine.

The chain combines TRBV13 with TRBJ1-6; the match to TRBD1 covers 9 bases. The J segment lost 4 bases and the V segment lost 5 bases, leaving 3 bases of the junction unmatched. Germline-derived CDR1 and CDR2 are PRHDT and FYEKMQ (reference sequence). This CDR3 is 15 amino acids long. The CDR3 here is CASSPGQGYNSPLHF. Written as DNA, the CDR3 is TGTGCCAGCAGCCCGGGACAGGGATATAATTCACCCCTCCACTTT.

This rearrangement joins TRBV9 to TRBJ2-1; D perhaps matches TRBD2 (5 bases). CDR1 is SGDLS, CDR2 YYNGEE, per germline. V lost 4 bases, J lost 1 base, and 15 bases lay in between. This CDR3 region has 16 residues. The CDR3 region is CASSSRTFRSYNEQFF. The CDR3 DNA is TGTGCCAGCAGCTCCCGGACTTTTCGATCCTACAATGAGCAGTTCTTC.

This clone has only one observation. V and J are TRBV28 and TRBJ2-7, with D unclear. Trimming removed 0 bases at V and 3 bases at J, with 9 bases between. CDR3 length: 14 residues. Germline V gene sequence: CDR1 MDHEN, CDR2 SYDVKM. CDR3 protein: CASSLWGTNYEQYF. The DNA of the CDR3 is TGTGCCAGCAGTTTATGGGGCACAAACTACGAGCAGTACTTC. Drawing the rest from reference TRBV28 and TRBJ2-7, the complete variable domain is DVKVTQSSRYLVKRTGEKVFLECVQDMDHENMFWYRQDPGLGLRLIYFSYDVKMKEKGDIPEGYSVSREKKERFSLILESASTNQTSMYLCASSLWGTNYEQYFGPGTRLTVT.

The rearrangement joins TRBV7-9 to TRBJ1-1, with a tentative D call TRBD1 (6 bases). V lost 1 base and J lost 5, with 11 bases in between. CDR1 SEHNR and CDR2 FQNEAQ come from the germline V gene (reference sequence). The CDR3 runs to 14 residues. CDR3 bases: TGTGCCAGCAGCTTAGAGGGGGAAGGGACTGAAGCTTTCTTT. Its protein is CASSLEGEGTEAFF. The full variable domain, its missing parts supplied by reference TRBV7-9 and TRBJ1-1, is DTGVSQNPRHKITKRGQNVTFRCDPISEHNRLYWYRQTLGQGPEFLTYFQNEAQLEKSRLLSDRFSAERPKGSFSTLEIQRTEQGDSAMYLCASSLEGEGTEAFFGQGTRLTVV.

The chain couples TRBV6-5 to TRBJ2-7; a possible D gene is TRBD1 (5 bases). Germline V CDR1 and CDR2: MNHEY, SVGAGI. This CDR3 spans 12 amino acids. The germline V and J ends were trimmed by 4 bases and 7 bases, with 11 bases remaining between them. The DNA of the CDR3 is TGTGCCAGCAGTTCCGGACATTTAGAGCAGTACTTC. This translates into CASSSGHLEQYF.

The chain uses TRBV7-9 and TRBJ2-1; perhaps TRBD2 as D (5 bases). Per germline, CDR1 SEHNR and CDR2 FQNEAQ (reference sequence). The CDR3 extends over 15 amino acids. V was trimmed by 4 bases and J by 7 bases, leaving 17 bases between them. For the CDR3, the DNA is TGTGCCAGCAGCTCCGCCCCTGAGGGTAAGAATGAGCAGTTCTTC. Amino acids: CASSSAPEGKNEQFF.

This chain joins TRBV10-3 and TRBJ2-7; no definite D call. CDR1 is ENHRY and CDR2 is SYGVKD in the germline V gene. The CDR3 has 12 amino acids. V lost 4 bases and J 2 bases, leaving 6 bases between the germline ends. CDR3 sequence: CAISANTYEQYF. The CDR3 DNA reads TGTGCCATCAGTGCGAACACCTACGAGCAGTACTTC.

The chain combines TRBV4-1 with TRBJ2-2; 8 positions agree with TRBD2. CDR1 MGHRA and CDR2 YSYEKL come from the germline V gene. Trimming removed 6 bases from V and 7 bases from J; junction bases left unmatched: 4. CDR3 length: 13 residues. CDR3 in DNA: TGCGCCAGCAGAGCGGGAGAGGTCGGGGAGCTGTTTTTT. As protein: CASRAGEVGELFF.

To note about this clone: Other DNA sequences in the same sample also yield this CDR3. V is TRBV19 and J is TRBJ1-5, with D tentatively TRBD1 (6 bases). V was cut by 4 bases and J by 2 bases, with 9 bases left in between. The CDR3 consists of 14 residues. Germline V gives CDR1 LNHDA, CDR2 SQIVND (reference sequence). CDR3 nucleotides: TGTGCCAGTAGTACCCGACAGGGCAATCAGCCCCAGCATTTT. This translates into CASSTRQGNQPQHF.

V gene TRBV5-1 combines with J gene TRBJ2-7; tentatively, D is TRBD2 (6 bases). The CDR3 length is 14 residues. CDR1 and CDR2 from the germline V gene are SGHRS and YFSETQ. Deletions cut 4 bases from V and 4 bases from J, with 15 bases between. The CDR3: CASSVKPGGYEQYF. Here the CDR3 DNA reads TGCGCCAGCAGCGTAAAGCCCGGGGGTTACGAGCAGTACTTC.

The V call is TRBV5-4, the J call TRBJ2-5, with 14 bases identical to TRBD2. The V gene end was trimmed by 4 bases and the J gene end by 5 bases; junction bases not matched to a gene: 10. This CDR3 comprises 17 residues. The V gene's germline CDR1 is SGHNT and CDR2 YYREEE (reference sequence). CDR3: CASSPGLAGERRETQYF. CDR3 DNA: TGTGCCAGCAGCCCGGGACTAGCGGGAGAGAGGAGGGAGACCCAGTACTTC.

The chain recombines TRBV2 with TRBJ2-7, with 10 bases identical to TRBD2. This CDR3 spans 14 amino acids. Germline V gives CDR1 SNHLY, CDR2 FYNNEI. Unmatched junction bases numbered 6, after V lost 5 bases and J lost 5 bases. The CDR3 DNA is TGTGCCAGCAGTAGACTAGCGGGTGGGGACGAGCAGTACTTC. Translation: CASSRLAGGDEQYF.

CDR3 region: CAWRAGTGGNQPQHF. The CDR3 DNA follows: TGTGCCTGGAGAGCCGGGACAGGGGGCAATCAGCCCCAGCATTTT. The chain carries TRBV30 and TRBJ1-5; TRBD1 agrees at 10 bases. The CDR3 is made up of 15 amino acids. J gave up 2 bases and V 3 bases, and 4 bases lay outside the gene matches. Germline V CDR1 and CDR2: GTSNPN, SVGIG (reference sequence).

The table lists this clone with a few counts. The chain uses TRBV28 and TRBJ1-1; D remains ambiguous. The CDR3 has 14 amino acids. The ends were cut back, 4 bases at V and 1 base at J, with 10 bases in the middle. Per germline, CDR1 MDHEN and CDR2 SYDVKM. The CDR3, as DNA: TGTGCCAGCAGTTATCCGGAAAAGAACACTGAAGCTTTCTTT. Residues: CASSYPEKNTEAFF. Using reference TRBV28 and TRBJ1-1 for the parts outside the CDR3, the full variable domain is DVKVTQSSRYLVKRTGEKVFLECVQDMDHENMFWYRQDPGLGLRLIYFSYDVKMKEKGDIPEGYSVSREKKERFSLILESASTNQTSMYLCASSYPEKNTEAFFGQGTRLTVV.

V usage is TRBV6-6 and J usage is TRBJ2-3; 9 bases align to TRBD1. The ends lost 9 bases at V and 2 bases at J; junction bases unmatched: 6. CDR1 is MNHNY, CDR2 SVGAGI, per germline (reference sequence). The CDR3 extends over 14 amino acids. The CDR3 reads CASTGTGTTDTQYF. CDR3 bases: TGTGCCAGTACCGGGACAGGGACCACAGATACGCAGTATTTT.

CDR3 nucleotides: TGTGCCAGCAGCCGCGGACTGAGGACCATCTACGAGCAGTACTTC. It is translated as CASSRGLRTIYEQYF. The chain uses TRBV3-1 (or the pseudogene TRBV3-2) and TRBJ2-7; tentatively, D is TRBD2 (5 bases). Trimming stripped 4 bases from V and 3 bases from J, with 16 bases between. This CDR3 has 15 residues. CDR1 LGHDT and CDR2 YNNKEL come from the germline V gene (reference sequence).

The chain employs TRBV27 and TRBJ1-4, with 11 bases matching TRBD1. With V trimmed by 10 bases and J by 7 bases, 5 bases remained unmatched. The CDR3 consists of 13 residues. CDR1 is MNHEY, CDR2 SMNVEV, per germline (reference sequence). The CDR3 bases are TGTGCCACCAGGGACAGGGGGGCTGAAAAACTGTTTTTT. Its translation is CATRDRGAEKLFF.

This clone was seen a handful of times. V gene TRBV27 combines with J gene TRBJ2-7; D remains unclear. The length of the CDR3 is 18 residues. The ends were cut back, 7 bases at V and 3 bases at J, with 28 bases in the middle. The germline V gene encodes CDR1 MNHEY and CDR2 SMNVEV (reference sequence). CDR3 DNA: TGTGCCAGCATTACTCCTCTCCGGCCCGTATATCGCAACTACGAGCAGTACTTC. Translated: CASITPLRPVYRNYEQYF.

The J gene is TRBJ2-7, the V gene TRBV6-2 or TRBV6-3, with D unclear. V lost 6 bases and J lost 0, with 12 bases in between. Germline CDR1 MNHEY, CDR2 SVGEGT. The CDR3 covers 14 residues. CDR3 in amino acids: CASSRAGPSYEQYF. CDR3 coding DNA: TGTGCCAGCAGCCGCGCCGGGCCCTCCTACGAGCAGTACTTC.

CDR3: CASSALSGVPSGNTIYF. CDR3 nucleotide sequence: TGTGCCAGCAGTGCCCTATCGGGCGTGCCATCTGGAAACACCATATATTTT. The chain links TRBV28 to TRBJ1-3; unclear D gene. The CDR3 sequence is 17 residues long. Looked up from germline, CDR1 is MDHEN and CDR2 is SYDVKM. V lost 5 bases and J lost 1, with 18 bases in between.